Shown below are 16 T cell receptor beta chains from a single sample sequenced in a study of T cell responses to AZD1222 COVID-19 vaccine (dated by TCRdb to the early 2020s). In the paper's terms, the time point label means: baseline before first vaccination. The library was generated by the immunoSEQ multiplex PCR assay. Imported from immuneACCESS, the table was reduced by TCRdb to in-frame sequences with V and J called. These copies leave out some clones; in studies compared against another copy, an unresolved V gene accounts for under half, and the cause of the remainder is not known. For this sample the table gives roughly 170,000 clones, of which roughly nine tenths were detected only once. The ten biggest clones cover less than 3% of the sample. This sample comprised peripheral blood, obtained on day 0 of AZD1222 vaccination. These receptors all stem from an adult in good health.

The V and J genes are TRBV7-2 and TRBJ2-4; D might be TRBD1 or TRBD2, each matching 5 bases. Trimming removed 6 bases at V and 4 bases at J, with 10 bases between. CDR1 and CDR2 (germline): SGHTA, FQGNSA. This CDR3 contains 13 residues. The CDR3 spells CASRRDLKNIQYF. In nucleotides, the CDR3 is TGTGCCAGCAGACGGGACCTTAAAAACATTCAGTACTTC.

The rearrangement uses TRBV13 and TRBJ2-7; D call uncertain. The V gene lost 4 bases and the J gene lost 0 bases, with 10 bases spanning the gap. Germline V CDR1 and CDR2: PRHDT, FYEKMQ (reference sequence). CDR3 length: 14 residues. CDR3 region: CASSYDFSSYEQYF. CDR3 in DNA: TGTGCCAGCAGCTACGACTTTAGCTCCTACGAGCAGTACTTC.

The genes are TRBV5-4 and TRBJ1-6; D gene unclear. This CDR3 is built from 15 residues. CDR1 and CDR2 from the germline V gene are SGHNT and YYREEE (reference sequence). The germline V and J ends were trimmed by 4 bases and 2 bases, with 10 bases remaining between them. The CDR3 sequence is CASSPRGTYNSPLHF. The DNA of the CDR3 is TGTGCCAGCAGCCCGCGGGGTACCTATAATTCACCCCTCCACTTT. Drawing the rest from reference TRBV5-4 and TRBJ1-6, the complete variable domain is ETGVTQSPTHLIKTRGQQVTLRCSSQSGHNTVSWYQQALGQGPQFIFQYYREEENGRGNFPPRFSGLQFPNYSSELNVNALELDDSALYLCASSPRGTYNSPLHFGNGTRLTVT.

The gene calls are TRBV28 and TRBJ1-5; D remains unclear. V was shortened by 7 bases and J by 4 bases, with 20 bases between the two germline ends. The germline CDR1 and CDR2 sequences are MDHEN and SYDVKM. The CDR3 has 16 amino acids. In DNA, the CDR3 is TGTGCCAGCATCGCCTCTGGACGGACTAATAATCAGCCCCAGCATTTT. Protein product: CASIASGRTNNQPQHF.

Regarding this clone: Other DNA sequences in the sample encode the same CDR3. This sequence joins TRBV18 and TRBJ2-7; D is undetermined. Trimming left V 0 bases short and J 4 bases short, with 10 bases between. The length of the CDR3 is 14 residues. Germline V gene sequence: CDR1 KGHSH, CDR2 LQKENI. The DNA for the CDR3 is TGTGCCAGCTCACCACCAGGGCAGTATTACGAGCAGTACTTC. Translated, it gives CASSPPGQYYEQYF.

The chain joins TRBV3-1 (or the pseudogene TRBV3-2) to TRBJ1-5; D gene unclear. The CDR3 sequence is 13 residues long. Trimming pared 1 base from V and 8 bases from J, leaving 9 bases between. In germline, CDR1 is LGHDT, CDR2 YNNKEL (reference sequence). CDR3 nucleotide sequence: TGTGCCAGCAGCCAAGCCAACGGGGAGCCCCAGCATTTT. Translating it yields CASSQANGEPQHF.

The rearrangement uses TRBV5-4 and TRBJ2-1, with 8 bases aligning to TRBD2. Germline CDR1 is SGHNT and CDR2 is YYREEE (reference sequence). The length of the CDR3 is 15 residues. J lost 3 bases, V lost 4 bases, and 6 bases had no gene match. The DNA of the CDR3 is TGTGCCAGCAGCCATTCGGGGGGGGTCTACAATGAGCAGTTCTTC. This sequence encodes CASSHSGGVYNEQFF.

The table lists this clone with a count of one. V and J are TRBV5-1 and TRBJ1-6; possibly TRBD1 for D (5 bases). The CDR3 has 14 amino acids. CDR1 and CDR2 (germline): SGHRS, YFSETQ. The V and J ends lost 0 bases and 5 bases respectively, with 6 bases between them. The CDR3 here is CASSLGQNNSPLHF. CDR3 nucleotides: TGCGCCAGCAGCTTGGGACAGAATAATTCACCCCTCCACTTT.

The chain carries TRBV6-5 and TRBJ2-2; no definite D call. Trimming took off 8 bases at V and 6 bases at J, with 10 bases between the two ends. The CDR3 covers 12 residues. CDR1 and CDR2 from the germline V gene are MNHEY and SVGAGI. The CDR3 bases are TGTGCCAGCGGTCTAGTGGCCGGGGAGCTGTTTTTT. Translation gives CASGLVAGELFF.

The chain links TRBV19 to TRBJ2-7, with 10 nucleotides matching TRBD1. Looked up from germline, CDR1 is LNHDA and CDR2 is SQIVND (reference sequence). The V and J ends lost 8 bases and 4 bases, in that order; junction bases with no gene match: 2. The CDR3 is 12 residues long. CDR3 region: CASADRGYEQYF. The CDR3 region has the DNA TGTGCCAGTGCGGACAGGGGGTACGAGCAGTACTTC.

This chain joins TRBV19 and TRBJ2-7; unclear D gene. Germline loops: CDR1 LNHDA, CDR2 SQIVND (reference sequence). The CDR3 is 15 amino acids. V was shortened by 5 bases and J by 0 bases, with 14 bases between the two germline ends. This CDR3 is CASSPNSISSYEQYF. The CDR3 coding sequence is TGTGCCAGTAGTCCAAACAGCATTTCCTCCTACGAGCAGTACTTC.

This sequence joins TRBV6-2 or TRBV6-3 and TRBJ1-6; D is perhaps TRBD1 (5 bases). The CDR3 has 15 amino acids. V was cut by 7 bases and J by 10 bases, with 20 bases left in between. Germline CDR1 is MNHEY and CDR2 is SVGEGT. In nucleotides, the CDR3 is TGTGCCAGCACCCCAGTGAGGGGCCTGACCTCACCCCTCCACTTT. Translating it yields CASTPVRGLTSPLHF.

This clone was found a few times. V usage is TRBV5-4 and J usage is TRBJ2-5; maybe TRBD2 (6 bases). The CDR3 spans 16 residues. With 4 bases removed from V and 5 bases from J, the gap between germline ends came to 21 bases. CDR1 and CDR2 (germline): SGHNT, YYREEE (reference sequence). This CDR3 is CASSPGGVLTKETQYF. The DNA for the CDR3 is TGTGCCAGCAGCCCTGGCGGGGTCCTAACGAAGGAGACCCAGTACTTC.

Concerning this clone: Other nucleotide sequences in the sample specify the same CDR3. The chain recombines TRBV2 with TRBJ1-5; D is ambiguous. The CDR3 loop spans 13 amino acids. Germline CDR1 reads SNHLY; CDR2 reads FYNNEI. V lost 4 bases, J lost 1 base, and 5 bases lay in between. The CDR3 DNA is TGTGCCAGCAGTGGACAAAGCAATCAGCCCCAGCATTTT. Protein product: CASSGQSNQPQHF.

The rearrangement links TRBV3-1 (or the pseudogene TRBV3-2) to TRBJ2-2; TRBD2 is a possible D gene (5 bases). V gave up 4 bases and J gave up 5 bases, with 14 bases separating them. The CDR3 totals 15 residues. The germline V gene encodes CDR1 LGHDT and CDR2 YNNKEL (reference sequence). The CDR3 here is CASSRAAGVTGELFF. The DNA for the CDR3 is TGTGCCAGCAGCCGGGCCGCCGGGGTGACCGGGGAGCTGTTTTTT.

The chain uses TRBV7-3 and TRBJ1-5, with TRBD1 matching 7 bases. The CDR3 is made up of 17 amino acids. The V gene's germline CDR1 is SGHTA and CDR2 FQGTGA. Trimming at V came to 3 bases and at J to 3 bases, leaving 11 bases not matched to a gene. CDR3 loop: CASSFKRGHRNNQPQHF. CDR3 in DNA: TGTGCCAGCAGCTTCAAAAGGGGGCACAGGAACAATCAGCCCCAGCATTTT.